The 19 T cell receptor beta chains below come from one sample, sequenced in a study of blood T cell repertoires in COVID-19. Clones were sequenced by immunoSEQ multiplex PCR, and TCRdb holds only the in-frame ones, with some missing. In the table there are about 200,000 clones, around 87% of which are singletons. Sequenced sample: peripheral blood. Source of these receptors: a woman aged 45 to 65 with COVID-19, enrolled during active disease.

The rearrangement joins TRBV4-2 to TRBJ1-1, with 7 bases identical to TRBD1. In germline, CDR1 is LGHNA, CDR2 YNFKEQ. The CDR3 is 17 residues long. V lost 0 bases, J lost 0 bases, and 7 bases stayed unmatched. The CDR3 DNA reads TGTGCCAGCAGCCAAGATGAGAGACAGGGAATGAACACTGAAGCTTTCTTT. Its translation: CASSQDERQGMNTEAFF.

The V call is TRBV2, the J call TRBJ2-1, with 8 bases that match TRBD2. V shed 7 bases and J 7 bases; nucleotides not matched to a gene: 12. In germline, CDR1 is SNHLY, CDR2 FYNNEI. The CDR3 is 15 residues long. CDR3 loop: CASIPGGARLNEQFF. The CDR3 DNA sequence: TGTGCCAGCATTCCCGGGGGGGCCAGGCTAAATGAGCAGTTCTTC.

The chain recombines TRBV19 with TRBJ2-2; 7 positions match TRBD1. V lost 3 bases to trimming and J lost 7 bases; unmatched junction nucleotides: 8. The germline V gene encodes CDR1 LNHDA and CDR2 SQIVND (reference sequence). The CDR3 contains 15 residues. CDR3 residues: CASSILQGTVGELFF. CDR3 nucleotide sequence: TGTGCCAGTAGTATCCTACAGGGGACGGTCGGGGAGCTGTTTTTT.

This sequence joins TRBV24-1 and TRBJ2-2; 9 bases match TRBD2. Germline loops: CDR1 KGHDR, CDR2 SFDVKD. The CDR3 runs to 18 residues. V was clipped by 4 bases and J by 0 bases; unmatched bases: 8. CDR3 protein: CATSDSGGLTPNTGELFF. The CDR3 DNA reads as TGTGCCACCAGTGACAGCGGGGGGCTAACGCCGAACACCGGGGAGCTGTTTTTT.

The chain links TRBV24-1 to TRBJ2-1; a possible D gene is TRBD2 (7 bases). V was shortened by 3 bases and J by 10 bases, with 18 bases between the two germline ends. From germline, CDR1 is KGHDR and CDR2 SFDVKD. CDR3 length: 15 amino acids. The CDR3 region is CATSDPGGRVGEQFF. CDR3 DNA sequence: TGTGCCACCAGTGATCCGGGGGGCCGAGTTGGGGAGCAGTTCTTC.

The gene calls are TRBV2 and TRBJ2-7; D uncertain. The CDR3 has 14 amino acids. The V gene's germline CDR1 is SNHLY and CDR2 FYNNEI. The ends were cut back, 6 bases at V and 2 bases at J, with 14 bases in the middle. DNA of the CDR3: TGTGCCAGCAGAAGGAGAGTAGAAGCCTACGAGCAGTACGTC. Translation: CASRRRVEAYEQYV.

The chain couples TRBV9 to TRBJ2-2; D is uncertain. Germline V gene sequence: CDR1 SGDLS, CDR2 YYNGEE. CDR3 length: 14 residues. V lost 0 bases and J 4 bases, leaving 7 bases between the germline ends. CDR3 DNA: TGTGCCAGCAGCGTAGGAGTTTCCACCGGGGAGCTGTTTTTT. As protein: CASSVGVSTGELFF.

The rearrangement joins TRBV9 to TRBJ2-1, with D possibly being TRBD1 (6 bases). The germline V and J ends were trimmed by 0 bases and 4 bases, with 8 bases remaining between them. Germline V lookup: CDR1 SGDLS, CDR2 YYNGEE. The CDR3 length is 14 residues. The DNA for the CDR3 is TGTGCCAGCAGCGTAGGAACAGGGTACAATGAGCAGTTCTTC. Amino acid sequence: CASSVGTGYNEQFF. The full variable domain, its missing parts supplied by reference TRBV9 and TRBJ2-1, is DSGVTQTPKHLITATGQRVTLRCSPRSGDLSVYWYQQSLDQGLQFLIQYYNGEERAKGNILERFSAQQFPDLHSELNLSSLELGDSALYFCASSVGTGYNEQFFGPGTRLTVL.

The chain is built from TRBV18 and TRBJ1-2, with a weak D call TRBD1 (5 bases). Trimming took off 10 bases at V and 2 bases at J, with 14 bases between the two ends. This CDR3 region has 13 residues. The germline V gene encodes CDR1 KGHSH and CDR2 LQKENI. CDR3 sequence (DNA): TGTGCCACCGGAGGGGATTTCAACTATGGCTACACCTTC. Translation: CATGGDFNYGYTF.

Only one count was recorded for this clone. The V call is TRBV11-2, the J call TRBJ2-1; 7 bases are a match to TRBD2. J lost 0 bases, V lost 5 bases, and 4 bases had no gene match. This CDR3 is 15 amino acids long. Germline V gives CDR1 SGHAT, CDR2 FQNNGV. The CDR3 spells CASSPGLHSYNEQFF. In DNA form, the CDR3 reads TGTGCCAGCAGCCCGGGACTACACTCCTACAATGAGCAGTTCTTC.

V gene TRBV6-5 combines with J gene TRBJ1-1; 8 bases map to TRBD1. The V segment lost 0 bases and the J segment 4 bases; nucleotides outside the gene matches: 4. Germline lookup yields CDR1 MNHEY and CDR2 SVGAGI. The CDR3 covers 15 residues. The DNA for the CDR3 is TGTGCCAGCAGTTACTCGACAGGGGTGGCCACTGAAGCTTTCTTT. This translates into CASSYSTGVATEAFF.

V usage is TRBV28 and J usage is TRBJ2-4; TRBD1 matches at 7 bases. Germline loops: CDR1 MDHEN, CDR2 SYDVKM. There are 17 residues in the CDR3. J gave up 0 bases and V 4 bases, and 9 bases lay outside the gene matches. CDR3 protein: CASSWSRGKVAKNIQYF. Written as DNA, the CDR3 is TGTGCCAGCAGTTGGAGCAGGGGGAAGGTAGCCAAAAACATTCAGTACTTC. Full variable domain (rest looked up from reference TRBV28 and TRBJ2-4): DVKVTQSSRYLVKRTGEKVFLECVQDMDHENMFWYRQDPGLGLRLIYFSYDVKMKEKGDIPEGYSVSREKKERFSLILESASTNQTSMYLCASSWSRGKVAKNIQYFGAGTRLSVL.

In its sample, this clone was seen once. The chain is built from TRBV27 and TRBJ2-1; 7 positions match TRBD1. Trimming cost V 6 bases and J 10 bases; bases outside gene matches: 9. This CDR3 is built from 13 residues. The germline gives CDR1 MNHEY, CDR2 SMNVEV (reference sequence). The CDR3 loop is CASRIQGWGEQFF. The CDR3 nucleotides read TGTGCCAGCAGGATACAGGGGTGGGGCGAGCAGTTCTTC.

The gene calls are TRBV13 and TRBJ1-1, with D unresolved. The V and J ends lost 0 bases and 0 bases respectively, with 8 bases between them. CDR1 and CDR2 (germline): PRHDT, FYEKMQ (reference sequence). The CDR3 contains 15 residues. CDR3 protein: CASSLGPLVNTEAFF. CDR3 sequence (DNA): TGTGCCAGCAGCTTAGGGCCCTTAGTGAACACTGAAGCTTTCTTT.

The genes are TRBV27 and TRBJ2-5; possible D gene TRBD1, 5 bases. The V end was cut by 5 bases, the J end by 0 bases, with 16 bases between. Germline-derived CDR1 and CDR2 are MNHEY and SMNVEV (reference sequence). The CDR3 is 16 amino acids. As DNA, the CDR3 is TGTGCCAGCAGTCCCCGTCTAGGGGTCAACCAAGAGACCCAGTACTTC. Amino acids: CASSPRLGVNQETQYF.

The V call is TRBV6-1, the J call TRBJ1-5; TRBD1 aligns across 7 bases. CDR1 MNHNS and CDR2 SASEGT come from the germline V gene. The CDR3 is 14 residues long. J was trimmed by 6 bases and V by 1 base; bases with no gene match: 3. Written as DNA, the CDR3 is TGTGCCAGCAGTGAAGGCAACAGGGGTCAGCCCCAGCATTTT. Its translation: CASSEGNRGQPQHF.

The table lists this clone with a count of one. This rearrangement joins TRBV4-1 to TRBJ2-7; 8 positions agree with TRBD1. The CDR3 has 15 residues. V was clipped by 4 bases and J by 2 bases; unmatched bases: 7. Germline V CDR1 and CDR2: MGHRA, YSYEKL. Here the CDR3 reads CASSPPETGAYEQYF. The CDR3 region has the DNA TGCGCCAGCAGCCCCCCGGAGACAGGGGCCTACGAGCAGTACTTC.

A few counts support this clone. V and J are TRBV6-5 and TRBJ1-5; D remains ambiguous. V was pared by 5 bases and J by 10 bases, with 9 bases between. The CDR3 totals 11 residues. The germline V gene encodes CDR1 MNHEY and CDR2 SVGAGI. CDR3: CASSTKQPQHF. The DNA of the CDR3 is TGTGCCAGCAGTACTAAACAACCCCAGCATTTT.

The gene calls are TRBV28 and TRBJ2-6; D is unresolved. Germline lookup yields CDR1 MDHEN and CDR2 SYDVKM. The CDR3 is 14 residues long. The V end was cut by 6 bases, the J end by 2 bases, with 8 bases between. The CDR3 loop is CASSSYAGANVLTF. The CDR3 DNA sequence: TGTGCCAGCAGCTCTTATGCTGGGGCCAACGTCCTGACTTTC.